Listed below are T cell receptor beta chains from one sample, sequenced in a study of blood T cell repertoires in COVID-19. The data were produced by immunoSEQ multiplex PCR, yet TCRdb's version contains in-frame clones alone and is incomplete. The sample holds more than 300,000 clones, 88% seen once. Sequenced material: peripheral blood. All receptors come from a woman in her 30s with COVID-19, enrolled during active disease. Both conserved end residues are part of each CDR3. Fields, in order: CDR3 length, D gene, J gene, V gene, CDR3 DNA, CDR3 protein. The D gene is left open where the match is weak.

CDR3 length: 16; D gene: TRBD1; J gene: TRBJ2-1; V gene: TRBV4-3; CDR3 DNA: TGCGCCAGCAGCCAAGCATCTGGGACAGTTTACAATGAGCAGTTCTTC; CDR3 protein: CASSQASGTVYNEQFF
CDR3 length: 14; D gene: .; J gene: TRBJ2-5; V gene: TRBV27; CDR3 DNA: TGTGCCAGCAGTTCCTCCTGGGAGCAAGAGACCCAGTACTTC; CDR3 protein: CASSSSWEQETQYF
CDR3 length: 15; D gene: TRBD2; J gene: TRBJ2-3; V gene: TRBV7-2; CDR3 DNA: TGTGCCAGCAGCCTAGCGGGGCCAAGCACAGATACGCAGTATTTT; CDR3 protein: CASSLAGPSTDTQYF
CDR3 length: 16; D gene: TRBD1; J gene: TRBJ1-6; V gene: TRBV19; CDR3 DNA: TGTGCCAGTAGAGAACTAACAGGGGGCGTTAATTCACCCCTCCACTTT; CDR3 protein: CASRELTGGVNSPLHF
CDR3 length: 14; D gene: TRBD1; J gene: TRBJ1-5; V gene: TRBV18; CDR3 DNA: TGTGCCAGCTCCCTGGGACAGGGAGGCCAGCCCCAGCATTTT; CDR3 protein: CASSLGQGGQPQHF
CDR3 length: 15; D gene: .; J gene: TRBJ2-2; V gene: TRBV2; CDR3 DNA: TGTGCCAGCAGTCCCCGACTAGATGGGACCGGGGAGCTGTTTTTT; CDR3 protein: CASSPRLDGTGELFF
CDR3 length: 16; D gene: .; J gene: TRBJ2-1; V gene: TRBV6-1; CDR3 DNA: TGTGCCAGCAGTGAAGGGGCGGGCGACCCCTACAATGAGCAGTTCTTC; CDR3 protein: CASSEGAGDPYNEQFF
CDR3 length: 14; D gene: .; J gene: TRBJ2-6; V gene: TRBV6-2/TRBV6-3; CDR3 DNA: TGTGCCAGCAGTTACGGTGGCTGGGCCAACGTCCTGACTTTC; CDR3 protein: CASSYGGWANVLTF
CDR3 length: 18; D gene: TRBD1; J gene: TRBJ2-4; V gene: TRBV30; CDR3 DNA: TGTGCCTGGCTAAAGACAATGGGGACAGGGGGCTCCAAAAACATTCAGTACTTC; CDR3 protein: CAWLKTMGTGGSKNIQYF
CDR3 length: 16; D gene: TRBD2; J gene: TRBJ2-1; V gene: TRBV6-1; CDR3 DNA: TGTGCCAGCAGTGACGATCTAGCGGGGGGGGCCGGTGAGCAGTTCTTC; CDR3 protein: CASSDDLAGGAGEQFF
CDR3 length: 13; D gene: .; J gene: TRBJ2-1; V gene: TRBV5-4; CDR3 DNA: TGTGCCAGCAGCTTGGCTCAGTACAATGAGCAGTTCTTC; CDR3 protein: CASSLAQYNEQFF
CDR3 length: 14; D gene: .; J gene: TRBJ2-4; V gene: TRBV2; CDR3 DNA: TGTGCCAGCAGTGAAGCGAGAGGGCAAAACATTCAGTACTTC; CDR3 protein: CASSEARGQNIQYF